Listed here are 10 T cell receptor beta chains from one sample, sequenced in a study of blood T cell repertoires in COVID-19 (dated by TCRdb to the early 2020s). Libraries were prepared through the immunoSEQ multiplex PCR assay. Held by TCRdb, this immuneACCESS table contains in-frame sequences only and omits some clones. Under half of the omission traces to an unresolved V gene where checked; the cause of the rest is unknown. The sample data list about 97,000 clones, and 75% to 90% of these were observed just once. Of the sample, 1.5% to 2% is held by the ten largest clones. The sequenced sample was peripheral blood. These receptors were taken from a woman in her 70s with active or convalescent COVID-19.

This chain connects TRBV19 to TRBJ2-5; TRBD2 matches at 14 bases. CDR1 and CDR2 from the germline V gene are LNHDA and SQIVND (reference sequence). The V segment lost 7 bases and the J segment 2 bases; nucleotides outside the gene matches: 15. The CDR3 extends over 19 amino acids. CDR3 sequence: CASTQGGTSGRLRQETQYF. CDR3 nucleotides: TGTGCCAGTACCCAAGGCGGGACTAGCGGGAGATTGAGGCAAGAGACCCAGTACTTC.

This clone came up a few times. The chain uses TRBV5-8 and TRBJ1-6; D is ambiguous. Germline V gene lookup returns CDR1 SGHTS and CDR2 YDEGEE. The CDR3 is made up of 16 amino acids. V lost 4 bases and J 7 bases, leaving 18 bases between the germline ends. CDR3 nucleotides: TGTGCCAGCAGCACCGGGAACTCGCCCGGCAATTCACCCCTCCACTTT. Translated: CASSTGNSPGNSPLHF. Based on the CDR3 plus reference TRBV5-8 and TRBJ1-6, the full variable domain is EAGVTQSPTHLIKTRGQQATLRCSPISGHTSVYWYQQALGLGLQFLLWYDEGEERNRGNFPPRFSGRQFPNYSSELNVNALELEDSALYLCASSTGNSPGNSPLHFGNGTRLTVT.

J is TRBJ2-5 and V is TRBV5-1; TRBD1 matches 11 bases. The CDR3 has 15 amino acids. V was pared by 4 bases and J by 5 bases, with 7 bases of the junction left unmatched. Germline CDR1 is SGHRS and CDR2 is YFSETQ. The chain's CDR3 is CASSPGTGGEETQYF. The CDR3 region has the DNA TGCGCCAGCAGCCCCGGGACAGGGGGAGAGGAGACCCAGTACTTC.

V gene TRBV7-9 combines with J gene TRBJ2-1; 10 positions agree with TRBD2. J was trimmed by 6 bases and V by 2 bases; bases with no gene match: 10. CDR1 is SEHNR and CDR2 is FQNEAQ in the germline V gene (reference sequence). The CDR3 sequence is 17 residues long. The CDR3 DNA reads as TGTGCCAGCAGCTTACCAGAGCTCAGCGGGGGGGTCAATGAGCAGTTCTTC. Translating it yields CASSLPELSGGVNEQFF. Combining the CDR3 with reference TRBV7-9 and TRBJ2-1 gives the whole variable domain DTGVSQNPRHKITKRGQNVTFRCDPISEHNRLYWYRQTLGQGPEFLTYFQNEAQLEKSRLLSDRFSAERPKGSFSTLEIQRTEQGDSAMYLCASSLPELSGGVNEQFFGPGTRLTVL.

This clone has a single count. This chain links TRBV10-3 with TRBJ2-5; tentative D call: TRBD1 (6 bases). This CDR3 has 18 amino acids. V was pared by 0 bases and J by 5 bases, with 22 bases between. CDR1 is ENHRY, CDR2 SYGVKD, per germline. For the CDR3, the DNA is TGTGCCATCAGTGAGTCATCGAGTGAGGGGGTCACACCGGAGACCCAGTACTTC. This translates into CAISESSSEGVTPETQYF.

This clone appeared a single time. The CDR3 DNA reads as TGTGCCAGCAGCCAAGGAAGTACAGGGGTGGGCTACACCTTC. This gives the protein CASSQGSTGVGYTF. The V gene is TRBV3-1 (or the pseudogene TRBV3-2), the J gene TRBJ1-2; the match to TRBD1 covers 7 bases. The CDR3 is 14 amino acids. Germline trimming cut 1 base from V and 8 bases from J; bases unmatched to any gene: 7. Germline assignment: CDR1 LGHDT and CDR2 YNNKEL (reference sequence).

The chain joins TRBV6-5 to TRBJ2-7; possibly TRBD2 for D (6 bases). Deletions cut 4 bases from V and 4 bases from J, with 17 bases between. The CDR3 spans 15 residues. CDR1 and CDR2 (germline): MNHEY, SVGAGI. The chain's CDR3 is CASSWGDEPSYEQYF. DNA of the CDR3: TGTGCCAGCAGTTGGGGGGACGAACCATCATACGAGCAGTACTTC.

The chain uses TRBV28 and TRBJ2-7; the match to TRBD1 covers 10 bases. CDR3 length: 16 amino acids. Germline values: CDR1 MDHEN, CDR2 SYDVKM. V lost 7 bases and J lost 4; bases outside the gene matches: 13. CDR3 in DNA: TGTGCCAGCACCCAAAGCGGGACAGGGGCCCCGTACGAGCAGTACTTC. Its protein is CASTQSGTGAPYEQYF.

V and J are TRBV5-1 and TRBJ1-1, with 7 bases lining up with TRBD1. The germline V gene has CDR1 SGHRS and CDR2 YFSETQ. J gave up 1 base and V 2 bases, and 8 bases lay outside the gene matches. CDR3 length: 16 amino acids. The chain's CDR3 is CASSLQAGGTNTEAFF. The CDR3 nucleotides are TGCGCCAGCAGCTTACAGGCAGGGGGGACGAACACTGAAGCTTTCTTT.

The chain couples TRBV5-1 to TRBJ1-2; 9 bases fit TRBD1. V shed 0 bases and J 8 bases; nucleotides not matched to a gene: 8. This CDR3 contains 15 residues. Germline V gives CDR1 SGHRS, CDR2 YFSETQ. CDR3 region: CASSLEVGTGNGYTF. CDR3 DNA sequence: TGCGCCAGCAGCTTGGAGGTCGGGACAGGGAACGGCTACACCTTC.